This TCR beta chain came from a study of cytomegalovirus exposure and HLA in healthy donors. PCR employed 60 Vbeta and 13 Jbeta primers. Per the study methods: Some 11 million shared chains were among the 60 million to 80 million unique TCR beta chains that a later analysis counted. The repertoire was sequenced with immunoSEQ multiplex PCR; TCRdb's copy has only in-frame clones and lacks some. The V and J calls and clone size were taken over from that table, and D and trimming were inferred from the DNA. The table includes 250,000 to 350,000 clones, about 80% detected once. General observations from the study: V- and J-gene trimming of TCR beta was linked (in a later analysis) to a missense DCLRE1C variant. Associated with cytomegalovirus, according to the listing, were 150 to 200 TCR beta chains.

The sample holds a few counts of this clone. Its antigen is currently unknown. The germline V and J ends were trimmed by 5 bases and 4 bases, with 12 bases remaining between them. The CDR3 extends over 15 amino acids. Germline V CDR1 and CDR2: MNHNS, SASEGT. This receptor was obtained from a girl aged 2 to 10 in good health and CMV-seronegative. This sequence joins TRBV6-1 and TRBJ1-6; D is possibly TRBD1 (6 bases). Sample: PBMCs. CDR3 coding DNA: TGTGCCAGCAGTAGCTCTACAGGGTATAATTCACCCCTCCACTTT. It codes for CASSSSTGYNSPLHF.